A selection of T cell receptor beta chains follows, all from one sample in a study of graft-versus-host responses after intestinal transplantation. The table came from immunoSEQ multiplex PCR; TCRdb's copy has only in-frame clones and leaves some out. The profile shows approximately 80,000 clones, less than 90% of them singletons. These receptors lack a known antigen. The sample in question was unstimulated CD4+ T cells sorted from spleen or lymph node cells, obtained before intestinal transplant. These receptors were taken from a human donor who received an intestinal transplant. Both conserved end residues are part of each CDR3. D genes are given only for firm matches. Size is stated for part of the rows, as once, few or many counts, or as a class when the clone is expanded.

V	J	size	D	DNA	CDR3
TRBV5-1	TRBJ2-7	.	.	TGCGCCAGCAGTTACGACAATTCCTACGAGCAGTACTTC	CASSYDNSYEQYF
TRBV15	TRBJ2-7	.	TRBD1	TGTGCCACCAGCACCACTGTTGACAGGGGCTACGAGCAGTACTTC	CATSTTVDRGYEQYF
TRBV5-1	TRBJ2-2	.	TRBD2	TGCGCCAGCATCGACCCCGCCAGCGGGGGGGGGACCGGGGAGCTGTTTTTT	CASIDPASGGGTGELFF
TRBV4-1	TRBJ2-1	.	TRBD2	TGCGCCAGCAGTAGTAGCGGGGGGGCAAGGGAGCAGTTCTTC	CASSSSGGAREQFF
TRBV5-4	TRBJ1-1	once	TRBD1	TGTGCCAGCAGCTCCCAGACAGGGGTTAACACTGAAGCTTTCTTT	CASSSQTGVNTEAFF
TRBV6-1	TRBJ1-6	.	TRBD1	TGTGCCAGCAGGGCTACAGGGGCTAATTCACCCCTCCACTTT	CASRATGANSPLHF
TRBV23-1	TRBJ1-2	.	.	TGCGCCAGCAGTCAGCAGGATGGCTACACCTTC	CASSQQDGYTF
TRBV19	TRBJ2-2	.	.	TGTGCCAGTAGTATATGGGGACGCTCAAATCTGGGGGGAACCGGGGAGCTGTTTTTT	CASSIWGRSNLGGTGELFF
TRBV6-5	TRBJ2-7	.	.	TGTGCCAGCGTCAGGGTCGGCGCCTACGAGCAGTACTTC	CASVRVGAYEQYF
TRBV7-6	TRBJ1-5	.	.	TGTGCCAGCAGCTTATCGCCGGGGGACGGGCCCCAGCATTTT	CASSLSPGDGPQHF
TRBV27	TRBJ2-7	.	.	TGTGCCAGCAGTCCGACTAGTTTCCACGAGCAGTACTTC	CASSPTSFHEQYF
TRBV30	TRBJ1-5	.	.	TGTGCCTGGAGTGTTATAGAGGGTCAGCCCCAGCATTTT	CAWSVIEGQPQHF
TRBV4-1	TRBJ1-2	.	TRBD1	TGCGCCAGCAGCCTAGAGCATAATGACAGGGATTATGGCTACACCTTC	CASSLEHNDRDYGYTF
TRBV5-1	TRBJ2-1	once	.	TGCGCCAGCAGCTCAACCTACAATGAGCAGTTCTTC	CASSSTYNEQFF
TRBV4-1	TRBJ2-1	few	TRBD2	TGCGCCAGCAGCCAGCGGACTAGCGCCCAGCTTTACAATGAGCAGTTCTTC	CASSQRTSAQLYNEQFF
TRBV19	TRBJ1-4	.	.	TGTGCCAGTAGTATCGGCTACAGATCAAAACTGTTTTTT	CASSIGYRSKLFF
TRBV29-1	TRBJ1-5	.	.	TGCAGCGTCCGGACCGAGCGGGGGCCCCAGCATTTT	CSVRTERGPQHF
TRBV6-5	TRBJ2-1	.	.	TGTGCCAGCAGTTCTCTAGGAACCCCCATGCACAATGAGCAGTTCTTC	CASSSLGTPMHNEQFF
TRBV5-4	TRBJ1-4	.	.	TGTGCCAGCAGCTTGGACAGGTCAGGCGGAAAACTGTTTTTT	CASSLDRSGGKLFF
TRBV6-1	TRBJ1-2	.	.	TGTGCCAGCAGTGAAGTTGGGGGGGAAGGCTATGGCTACACCTTC	CASSEVGGEGYGYTF
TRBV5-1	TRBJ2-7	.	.	TGCGCCAGCAGCTTGGGTAGCCCTCCCTACGAGCAGTACTTC	CASSLGSPPYEQYF
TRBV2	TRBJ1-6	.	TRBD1	TGTGCCAGCCGGGACAGGGGGAATTCACCCCTCCACTTT	CASRDRGNSPLHF
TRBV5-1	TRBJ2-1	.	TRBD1	TGCGCCAGCAGCGCGACAGGGGGAGAGGAGCAGTTCTTC	CASSATGGEEQFF
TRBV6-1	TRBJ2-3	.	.	TGTGCCAGCAGTGATGGACTTGACGGTGGTACGCAGTATTTT	CASSDGLDGGTQYF
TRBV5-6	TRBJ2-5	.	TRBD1	TGTGCCAGCAGCGCCTCCGGGACAGCAATAGTGACCCAGTACTTC	CASSASGTAIVTQYF
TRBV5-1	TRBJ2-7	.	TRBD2	TGCGCCAGCAGCTCCGATGGGACTAAGAGTGAGCAGTACTTC	CASSSDGTKSEQYF
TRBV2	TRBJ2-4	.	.	TGTGCCAGCAGTGATAACAGGCTAGCCAAAAACATTCAGTACTTC	CASSDNRLAKNIQYF
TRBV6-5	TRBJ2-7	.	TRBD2	TGTGCCAGCAGTTCCGGACTAGCGGGAGTGCAGTACTTC	CASSSGLAGVQYF
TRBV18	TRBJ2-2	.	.	TGTGCCAGCTCACCCACAGACACCGGGGAGCTGTTTTTT	CASSPTDTGELFF
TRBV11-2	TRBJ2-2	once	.	TGTGCCAGCAGCTCCTTAGGGCGGGGTGGCACCGGGGAGCTGTTTTTT	CASSSLGRGGTGELFF
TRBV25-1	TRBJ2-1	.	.	TGTGCCAGCGGTTTGATGAGTGAGCAGTTCTTC	CASGLMSEQFF
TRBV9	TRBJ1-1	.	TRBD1	TGTGCCAGCAGCGTAGTAGGGGGCGACACTGAAGCTTTCTTT	CASSVVGGDTEAFF
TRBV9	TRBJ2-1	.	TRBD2	TGTGCCAGCAGCGTAGGGCGGGAGGGGTACAATGAGCAGTTCTTC	CASSVGREGYNEQFF
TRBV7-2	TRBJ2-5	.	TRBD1	TGTGCCAGCAGCTTCGAGGGACAGGGTGGGGAGACCCAGTACTTC	CASSFEGQGGETQYF
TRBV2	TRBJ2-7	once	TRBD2	TGTGCCAGCAGTAGACTAGCGGGGGCCCCGAGGGAGCAGTACTTC	CASSRLAGAPREQYF